Listed below are T cell receptor beta chains from one sample, sequenced in a study of beta chain features in type 1 diabetes. Generated by immunoSEQ multiplex PCR, the TCRdb table keeps only in-frame clones and is missing some. The table has about 240,000 clones, about 25% seen once. The sample comprised central memory CD4+ T cells from blood. The receptors were gathered from a man younger than 40 in good health. Each CDR3 is given without its conserved first and last residue.

len,v_gene,j_gene,CDR3aa
14,TRBV7-8,TRBJ1-4,ASSSTLLATNEKLF
12,TRBV18,TRBJ1-1,ASSPGQGLPEAF
10,TRBV6-5,TRBJ1-2,ASSYGGAGYT
14,TRBV29-1,TRBJ2-1,SVEMRDPRPYNEQF
14,TRBV23-1,TRBJ1-5,ASSHREKGANQPQH
12,TRBV7-2,TRBJ2-3,ASSPTGGVDTQY
13,TRBV29-1,TRBJ2-3,SVWSPGARGDTQY
12,TRBV28,TRBJ2-5,ASSWDQAQETQY
12,TRBV5-1,TRBJ2-1,ASRPGTGINEQF
12,TRBV5-1,TRBJ2-7,ASSQQGGGYEQY
10,TRBV6-1,TRBJ2-7,ASSGQSYEQY
11,TRBV28,TRBJ1-2,ASRRDANDGYT
9,TRBV5-4,TRBJ1-2,ASSLDRDWT
17,TRBV15,TRBJ2-5,ATSRDVRGAGGPLETQY
12,TRBV2,TRBJ1-1,ASSGGSVPAEAF
11,TRBV18,TRBJ2-5,ASSRGRQETQY
9,TRBV20-1,TRBJ1-1,TGSENTEAF
11,TRBV6-1,TRBJ1-5,ASLGASNQPQH
11,TRBV7-2,TRBJ2-7,ASSRLQGFEQY
13,TRBV5-1,TRBJ2-7,ASSFNRQGELEQY
15,TRBV5-4,TRBJ1-1,ASSSDGTGAFYTEAF
13,TRBV5-6,TRBJ2-7,ASSLSGGRAHEQY
11,TRBV2,TRBJ1-1,ASSGWGNTEAF
12,TRBV19,TRBJ1-5,ASSGDSANQPQH
15,TRBV11-2,TRBJ2-3,ASSLAGATPLTDTQY
11,TRBV30,TRBJ2-1,AWSVQGANEQF
12,TRBV9,TRBJ2-5,ASSPGQVKETQY
11,TRBV6-1,TRBJ2-1,ASIFGSNNEQF
12,TRBV15,TRBJ1-4,ATSVRAINEKLF
14,TRBV7-2,TRBJ2-1,ASSLGLAGEADEQF
11,TRBV6-6,TRBJ1-2,ASLRDTLYGYT
13,TRBV7-2,TRBJ1-1,ASSFQNSMNTEAF